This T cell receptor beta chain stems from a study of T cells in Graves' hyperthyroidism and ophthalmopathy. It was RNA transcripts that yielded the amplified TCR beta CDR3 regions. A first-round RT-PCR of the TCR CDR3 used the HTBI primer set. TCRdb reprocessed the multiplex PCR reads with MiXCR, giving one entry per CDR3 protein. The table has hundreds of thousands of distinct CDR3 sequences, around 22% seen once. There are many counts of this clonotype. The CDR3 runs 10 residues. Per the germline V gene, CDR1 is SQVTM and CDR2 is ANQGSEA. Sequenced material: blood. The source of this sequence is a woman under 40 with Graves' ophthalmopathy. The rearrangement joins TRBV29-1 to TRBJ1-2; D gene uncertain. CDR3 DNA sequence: TGCAGTAGCTGGGAATCGGGCTACACCTTC. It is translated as CSSWESGYTF.